Each of the 11 T cell receptor beta chains below was sequenced from the same sample in a study of CD4 T cells in relation to SARS-CoV-2 and coronaviruses. CD4+ T cells from unexposed donors were obtained before the COVID-19 pandemic (2011-2018). After about 11 days of culture, CD4+ T cells were isolated. Antigens of these TCRs are unknown. The protocol was immunoSEQ multiplex PCR, while the TCRdb copy is restricted to in-frame clones and leaves out a portion. The table shows about 23,000 clones, with roughly 82% occurring only once. Sequenced: CD4+ T cells from PBMCs, cultured in vitro. The receptors were gathered from a human donor in good health.

The count of this clone is one. V gene TRBV7-2 combines with J gene TRBJ1-5; tentative D call: TRBD1 (6 bases). The CDR3 has 15 amino acids. V lost 8 bases, J lost 5 bases, and 19 bases lay in between. In germline, CDR1 is SGHTA, CDR2 FQGNSA. CDR3 nucleotide sequence: TGTGCCAGCGGGGGGGGCGTGGGGGCGGATCAGCCCCAGCATTTT. The encoded protein is CASGGGVGADQPQHF.

This clone was seen a few times. The chain recombines TRBV4-3 with TRBJ1-4; TRBD1 aligns across 9 bases. V gave up 4 bases and J gave up 12 bases; unmatched junction bases: 12. Germline V gene data show CDR1 as LGHNA and CDR2 as YSLEER. CDR3 length: 15 amino acids. The DNA for the CDR3 is TGCGCCAGCAGCCCCACCCCGGGACAGGGACATCAACTGTTTTTT. Its translation is CASSPTPGQGHQLFF.

This chain connects TRBV9 to TRBJ2-7, with 15 bases that match TRBD2. CDR1 is SGDLS, CDR2 YYNGEE, per germline. There are 17 residues in the CDR3. V gave up 3 bases and J gave up 0 bases; unmatched junction bases: 4. The CDR3 loop is CASSAGLAGGPSYEQYF. The CDR3, as DNA: TGTGCCAGCAGCGCTGGACTAGCGGGAGGGCCCTCCTACGAGCAGTACTTC. Full variable domain (outside the CDR3, taken from reference TRBV9 and TRBJ2-7): DSGVTQTPKHLITATGQRVTLRCSPRSGDLSVYWYQQSLDQGLQFLIQYYNGEERAKGNILERFSAQQFPDLHSELNLSSLELGDSALYFCASSAGLAGGPSYEQYFGPGTRLTVT.

V is TRBV3-1 (or the pseudogene TRBV3-2) and J is TRBJ1-3; D is unclear. The V gene's germline CDR1 is LGHDT and CDR2 YNNKEL (reference sequence). Between the trimmed V and J ends, which lost 3 bases and 0 bases, there was a span of 18 bases. The CDR3 is 18 amino acids. This chain's CDR3 is CASSHRSLSGSSGNTIYF. CDR3 DNA sequence: TGTGCCAGCAGCCATAGAAGCTTATCGGGAAGCTCTGGAAACACCATATATTTT.

V and J are TRBV9 and TRBJ2-5, with TRBD1 matching over 10 bases. Germline trimming cut 3 bases from V and 4 bases from J; bases unmatched to any gene: 6. Per germline, CDR1 SGDLS and CDR2 YYNGEE. CDR3 size: 15 residues. The chain's CDR3 is CASSGGTGVGETQYF. The CDR3 nucleotides read TGTGCCAGCAGCGGTGGGACAGGGGTTGGAGAGACCCAGTACTTC.

This clone has more than one count but fewer than ten. The V gene is TRBV29-1, the J gene TRBJ1-2; the D is unclear. The CDR3 is made up of 11 amino acids. Germline V lookup: CDR1 SQVTM, CDR2 ANQGSEA. V was cut by 2 bases and J by 7 bases, with 8 bases left in between. The CDR3 is CSVERDGGYTF. The CDR3 DNA reads TGCAGCGTTGAAAGAGATGGTGGCTACACCTTC.

This chain connects TRBV6-4 to TRBJ2-7; D call uncertain. Germline loops: CDR1 MRHNA, CDR2 SNTAGT. V shed 0 bases and J shed 5 bases, with 8 bases lying between them. The length of the CDR3 is 13 residues. The CDR3 bases are TGTGCCAGCAGTGACTCCGGGCCCGACGAGCAGTACTTC. Encoded protein: CASSDSGPDEQYF.

This clone came up once. The CDR3 end shows no conserved phenylalanine or tryptophan, and so a read error is likely. No DNA is shown, since the ends of the CDR3 on it are uncertain; the CDR3 is the one TCRdb lists. This chain connects TRBV12-2 to TRBJ1-4; TRBD1 is the table's D call, not checked against the DNA. TRBV12-2 is a pseudogene locus. From its first to its last residue, the CDR3 has 12 amino acids. CDR3 amino acids: CASRLALAQLRL.

The rearrangement links TRBV25-1 to TRBJ2-2; D is tentatively TRBD1 or TRBD2 (5 bases each). V was trimmed by 3 bases and J by 6 bases, leaving 8 bases between them. In germline, CDR1 is MGHDK, CDR2 SYGVNS. The length of the CDR3 is 13 residues. In DNA, the CDR3 is TGTGCCAGCAGTGAGATGGGGGCCGGGGAGCTGTTTTTT. It is translated as CASSEMGAGELFF.

The chain couples TRBV7-8 to TRBJ1-3; possible D gene TRBD1, 6 bases. The CDR3 length is 14 residues. Trimming cost V 4 bases and J 4 bases, with 11 bases left between them. Germline V gene sequence: CDR1 SGHVS, CDR2 FQNEAQ. DNA for the CDR3: TGTGCCAGCAGCTCAACAGGGAGAGGAAACACCATATATTTT. Encoded protein: CASSSTGRGNTIYF.

V and J are TRBV4-2 and TRBJ1-2; D is unclear. Trimming cost V 8 bases and J 1 base, with 11 bases left between them. The germline CDR1 and CDR2 sequences are LGHNA and YNFKEQ. This CDR3 spans 13 amino acids. CDR3 bases: TGTGCCAGCGGTGTTGTAGGTAACTATGGCTACACCTTC. Translation: CASGVVGNYGYTF.